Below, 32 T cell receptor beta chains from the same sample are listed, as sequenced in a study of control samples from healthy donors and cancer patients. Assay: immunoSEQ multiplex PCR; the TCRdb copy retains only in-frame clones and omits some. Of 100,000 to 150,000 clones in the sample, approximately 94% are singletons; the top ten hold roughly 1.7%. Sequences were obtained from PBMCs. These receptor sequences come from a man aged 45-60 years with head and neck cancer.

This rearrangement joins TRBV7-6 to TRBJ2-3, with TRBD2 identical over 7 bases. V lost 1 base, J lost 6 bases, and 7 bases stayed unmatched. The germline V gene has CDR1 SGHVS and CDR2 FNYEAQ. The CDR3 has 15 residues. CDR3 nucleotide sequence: TGTGCCAGCAGCTTAGGTATCGGGGGGATCGATACGCAGTATTTT. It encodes CASSLGIGGIDTQYF.

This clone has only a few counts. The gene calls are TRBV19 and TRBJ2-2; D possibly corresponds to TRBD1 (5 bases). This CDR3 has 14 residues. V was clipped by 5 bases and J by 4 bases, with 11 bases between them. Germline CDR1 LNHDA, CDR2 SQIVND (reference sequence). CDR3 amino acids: CASSPGKVTGELFF. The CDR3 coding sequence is TGTGCCAGTAGTCCAGGGAAAGTCACCGGGGAGCTGTTTTTT.

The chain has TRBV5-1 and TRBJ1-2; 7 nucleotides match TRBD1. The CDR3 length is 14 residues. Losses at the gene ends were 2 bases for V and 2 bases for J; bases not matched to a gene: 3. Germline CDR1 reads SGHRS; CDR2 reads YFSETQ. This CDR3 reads CASSFLTGNYGYTF. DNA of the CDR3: TGCGCCAGCAGCTTTCTGACAGGGAACTATGGCTACACCTTC.

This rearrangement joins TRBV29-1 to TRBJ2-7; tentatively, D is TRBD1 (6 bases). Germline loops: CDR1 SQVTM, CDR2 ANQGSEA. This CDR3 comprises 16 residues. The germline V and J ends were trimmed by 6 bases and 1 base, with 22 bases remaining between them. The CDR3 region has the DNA TGCAGCGTGGAACTTTCTGGGGGCAGGCCTTCCTACGAGCAGTACTTC. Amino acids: CSVELSGGRPSYEQYF.

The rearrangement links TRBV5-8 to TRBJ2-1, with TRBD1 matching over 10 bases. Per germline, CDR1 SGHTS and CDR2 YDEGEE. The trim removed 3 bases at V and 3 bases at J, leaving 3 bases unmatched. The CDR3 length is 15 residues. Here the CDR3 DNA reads TGTGCCAGCAGCTGGGGACAGGGGAGCTACAATGAGCAGTTCTTC. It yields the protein CASSWGQGSYNEQFF.

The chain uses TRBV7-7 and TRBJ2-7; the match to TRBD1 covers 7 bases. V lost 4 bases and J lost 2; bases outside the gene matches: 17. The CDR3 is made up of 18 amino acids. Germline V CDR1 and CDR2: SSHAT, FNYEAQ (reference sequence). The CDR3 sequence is CASSYRGRTGDITYEQYF. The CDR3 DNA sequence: TGTGCCAGCAGCTATAGAGGTCGAACAGGGGACATAACCTACGAGCAGTACTTC.

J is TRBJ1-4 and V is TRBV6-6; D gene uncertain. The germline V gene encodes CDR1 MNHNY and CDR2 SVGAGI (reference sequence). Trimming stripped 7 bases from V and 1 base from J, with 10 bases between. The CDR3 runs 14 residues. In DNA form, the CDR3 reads TGTGCCAGCACTTTACTGGGAACTAATGAAAAACTGTTTTTT. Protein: CASTLLGTNEKLFF.

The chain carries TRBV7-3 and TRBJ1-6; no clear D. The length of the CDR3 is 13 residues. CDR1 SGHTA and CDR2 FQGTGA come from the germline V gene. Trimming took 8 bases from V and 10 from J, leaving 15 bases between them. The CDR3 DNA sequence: TGTGCCAGCCGGACGGAGGGAACATCACCCCTCCACTTT. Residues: CASRTEGTSPLHF.

The CDR3 DNA reads TGTGCCAGCAGTTACACGCAGACCACGGAAGCTTTCTTT. Encoded protein: CASSYTQTTEAFF. The chain couples TRBV6-2 or TRBV6-3 to TRBJ1-1; D is unclear. CDR1 and CDR2 from the germline V gene are MNHEY and SVGEGT. Trimming removed 2 bases at V and 8 bases at J, with 12 bases between. CDR3 length: 13 residues.

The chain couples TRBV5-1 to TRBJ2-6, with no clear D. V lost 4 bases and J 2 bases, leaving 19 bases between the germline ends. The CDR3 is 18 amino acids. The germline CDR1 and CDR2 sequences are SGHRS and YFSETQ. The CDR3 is CASSRETSVDAGANVLTF. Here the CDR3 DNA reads TGCGCCAGCAGCAGAGAGACGAGTGTGGATGCTGGGGCCAACGTCCTGACTTTC.

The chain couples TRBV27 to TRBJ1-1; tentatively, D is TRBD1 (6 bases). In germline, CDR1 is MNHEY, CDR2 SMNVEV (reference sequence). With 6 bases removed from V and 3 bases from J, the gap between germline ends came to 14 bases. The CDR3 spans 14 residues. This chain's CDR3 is CASSPQGGYTEAFF. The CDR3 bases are TGTGCCAGCAGCCCACAGGGAGGGTACACTGAAGCTTTCTTT.

The CDR3: CASSRLGRPGASYEQYF. The CDR3 DNA reads TGTGCCAGCAGTCGCCTGGGGAGGCCCGGCGCCTCCTACGAGCAGTACTTC. The rearrangement joins TRBV6-6 to TRBJ2-7, with D possibly TRBD2 on 6 matching bases. Deletions cut 5 bases from V and 0 bases from J, with 20 bases between. The CDR3 contains 17 residues. Germline assignment: CDR1 MNHNY and CDR2 SVGAGI (reference sequence).

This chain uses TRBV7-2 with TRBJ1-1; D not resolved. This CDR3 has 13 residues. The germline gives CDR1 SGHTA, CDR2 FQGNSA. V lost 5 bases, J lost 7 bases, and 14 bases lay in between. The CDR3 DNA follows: TGTGCCAGCAGCCCCAGACGTGGTAATGAAGCTTTCTTT. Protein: CASSPRRGNEAFF. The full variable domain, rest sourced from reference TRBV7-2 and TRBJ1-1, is GAGVSQSPSNKVTEKGKDVELRCDPISGHTALYWYRQSLGQGLEFLIYFQGNSAPDKSGLPSDRFSAERTGGSVSTLTIQRTQQEDSAVYLCASSPRRGNEAFFGQGTRLTVV.

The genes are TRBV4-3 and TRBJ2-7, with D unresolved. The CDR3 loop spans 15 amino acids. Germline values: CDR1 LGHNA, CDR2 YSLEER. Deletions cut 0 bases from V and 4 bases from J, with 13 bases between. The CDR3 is CASSQDYLRSYEQYF. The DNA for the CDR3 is TGCGCCAGCAGCCAAGACTATCTGAGGAGTTACGAGCAGTACTTC.

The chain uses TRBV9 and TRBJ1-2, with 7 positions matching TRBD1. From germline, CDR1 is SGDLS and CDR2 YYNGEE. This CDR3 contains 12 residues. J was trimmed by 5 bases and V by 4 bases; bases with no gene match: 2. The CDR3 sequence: CASSQDRYGYTF. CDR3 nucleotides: TGTGCCAGCAGCCAGGACAGGTATGGCTACACCTTC.

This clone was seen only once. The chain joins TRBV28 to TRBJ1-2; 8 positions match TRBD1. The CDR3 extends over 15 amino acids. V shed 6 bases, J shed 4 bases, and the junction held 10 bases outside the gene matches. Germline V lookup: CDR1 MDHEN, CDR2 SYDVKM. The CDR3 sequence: CASRPLTGEVYGYTF. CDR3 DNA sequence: TGTGCCAGCAGGCCCCTGACAGGGGAAGTCTATGGCTACACCTTC.

CDR3 in amino acids: CASSEVGGGGEQYF. Here the CDR3 DNA reads TGTGCCAGCAGTGAAGTGGGCGGCGGAGGCGAGCAGTACTTC. This rearrangement joins TRBV6-1 to TRBJ2-7; D perhaps matches TRBD2 (5 bases). Deletions cut 1 base from V and 6 bases from J, with 13 bases between. The V gene's germline CDR1 is MNHNS and CDR2 SASEGT. This CDR3 contains 14 residues.

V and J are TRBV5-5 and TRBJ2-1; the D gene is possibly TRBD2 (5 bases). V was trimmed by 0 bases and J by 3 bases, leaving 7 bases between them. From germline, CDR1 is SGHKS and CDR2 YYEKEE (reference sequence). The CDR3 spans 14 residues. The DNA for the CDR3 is TGTGCCAGCAGCTTGGGTGGACTCTACAATGAGCAGTTCTTC. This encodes CASSLGGLYNEQFF.

The CDR3 sequence is CASSQFPGQGLYNEQFF. DNA of the CDR3: TGTGCCAGCAGCCAATTTCCGGGACAGGGGTTGTACAATGAGCAGTTCTTC. The chain combines TRBV7-6 with TRBJ2-1; TRBD1 matches 10 bases. The germline V gene encodes CDR1 SGHVS and CDR2 FNYEAQ. There are 17 residues in the CDR3. Trimming cost V 5 bases and J 4 bases; bases outside gene matches: 11.

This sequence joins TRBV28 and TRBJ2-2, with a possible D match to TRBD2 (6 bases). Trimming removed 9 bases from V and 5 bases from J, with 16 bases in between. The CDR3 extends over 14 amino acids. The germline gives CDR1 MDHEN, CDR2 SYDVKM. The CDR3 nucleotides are TGTGCCAGTAGCGTCGGGGGAAGGACCGGGGAGCTGTTTTTT. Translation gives CASSVGGRTGELFF.

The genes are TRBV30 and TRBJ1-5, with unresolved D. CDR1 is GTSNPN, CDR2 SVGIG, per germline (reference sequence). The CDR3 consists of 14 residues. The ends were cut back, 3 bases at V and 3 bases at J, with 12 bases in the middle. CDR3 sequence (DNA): TGTGCCTGGAGAGACGGTCACTTCAATCAGCCCCAGCATTTT. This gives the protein CAWRDGHFNQPQHF.

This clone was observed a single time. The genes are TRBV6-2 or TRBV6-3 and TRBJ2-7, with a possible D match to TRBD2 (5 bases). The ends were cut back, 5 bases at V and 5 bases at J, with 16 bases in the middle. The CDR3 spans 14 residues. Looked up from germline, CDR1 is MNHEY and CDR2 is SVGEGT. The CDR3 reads CASSPGIGEHEQYF. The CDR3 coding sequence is TGTGCCAGCAGTCCGGGGATCGGGGAGCACGAGCAGTACTTC.

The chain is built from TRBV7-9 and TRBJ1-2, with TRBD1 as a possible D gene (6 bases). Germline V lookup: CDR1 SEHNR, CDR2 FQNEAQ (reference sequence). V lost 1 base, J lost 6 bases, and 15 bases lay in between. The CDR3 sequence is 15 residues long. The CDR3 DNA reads TGTGCCAGCAGCTTAGATGACAGGACCCACCATGGCTACACCTTC. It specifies CASSLDDRTHHGYTF.

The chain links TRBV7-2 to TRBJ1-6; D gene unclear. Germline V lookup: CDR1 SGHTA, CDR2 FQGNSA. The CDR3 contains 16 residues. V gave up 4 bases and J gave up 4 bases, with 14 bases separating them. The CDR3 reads CASSSYYTTYNSPLHF. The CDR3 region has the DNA TGTGCCAGCAGCTCCTATTACACCACTTATAATTCACCCCTCCACTTT.

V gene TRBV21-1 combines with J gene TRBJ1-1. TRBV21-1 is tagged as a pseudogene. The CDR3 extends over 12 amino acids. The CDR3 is CASSGRTTEAFF. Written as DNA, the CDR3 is TGTGCCAGCAGCGGAAGGACCACTGAAGCTTTCTTT.

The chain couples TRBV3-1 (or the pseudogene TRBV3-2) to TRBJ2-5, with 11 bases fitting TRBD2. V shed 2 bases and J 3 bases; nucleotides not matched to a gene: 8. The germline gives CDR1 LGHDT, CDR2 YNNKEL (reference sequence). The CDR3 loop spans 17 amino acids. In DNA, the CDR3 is TGTGCCAGCAGCCAAATAACTAGCGGGGGACCCGAAGAGACCCAGTACTTC. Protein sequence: CASSQITSGGPEETQYF.

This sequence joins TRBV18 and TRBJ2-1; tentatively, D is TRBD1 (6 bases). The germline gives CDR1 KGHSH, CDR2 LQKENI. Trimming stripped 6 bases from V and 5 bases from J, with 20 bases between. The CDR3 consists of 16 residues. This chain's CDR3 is CASSPPGTTVHNEQFF. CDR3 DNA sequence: TGTGCCAGCTCCCCCCCCGGGACAACGGTTCACAATGAGCAGTTCTTC.

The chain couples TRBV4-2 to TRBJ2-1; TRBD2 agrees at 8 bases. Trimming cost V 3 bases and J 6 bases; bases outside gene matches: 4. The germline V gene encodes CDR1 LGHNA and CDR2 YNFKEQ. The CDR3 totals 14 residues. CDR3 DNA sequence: TGTGCCAGCAGCCACGTCGGGGGGGGCAATGAGCAGTTCTTC. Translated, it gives CASSHVGGGNEQFF.

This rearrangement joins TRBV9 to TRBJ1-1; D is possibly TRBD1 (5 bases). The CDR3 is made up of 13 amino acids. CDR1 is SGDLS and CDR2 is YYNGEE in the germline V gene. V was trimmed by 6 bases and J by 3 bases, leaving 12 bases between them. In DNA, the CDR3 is TGTGCCAGCACCAGGGAAATGTACACTGAAGCTTTCTTT. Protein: CASTREMYTEAFF.

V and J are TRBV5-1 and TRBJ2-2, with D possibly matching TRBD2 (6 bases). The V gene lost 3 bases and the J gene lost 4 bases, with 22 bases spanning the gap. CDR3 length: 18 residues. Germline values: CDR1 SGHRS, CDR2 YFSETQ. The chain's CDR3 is CASSSGTSSVSFTGELFF. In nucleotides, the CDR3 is TGCGCCAGCAGCTCTGGGACCTCTAGCGTCTCTTTCACCGGGGAGCTGTTTTTT.

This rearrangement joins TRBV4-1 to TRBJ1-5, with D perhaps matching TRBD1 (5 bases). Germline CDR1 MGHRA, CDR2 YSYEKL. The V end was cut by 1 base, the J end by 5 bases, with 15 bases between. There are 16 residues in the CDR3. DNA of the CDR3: TGCGCCAGCAGCCAAGGATCGACAGCGGCCCATCAGCCCCAGCATTTT. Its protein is CASSQGSTAAHQPQHF.

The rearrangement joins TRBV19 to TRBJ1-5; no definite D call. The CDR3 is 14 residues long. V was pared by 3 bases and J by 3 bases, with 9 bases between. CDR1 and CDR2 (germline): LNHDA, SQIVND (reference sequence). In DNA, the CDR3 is TGTGCCAGTAGTATCCGCCGGTACAATCAGCCCCAGCATTTT. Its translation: CASSIRRYNQPQHF. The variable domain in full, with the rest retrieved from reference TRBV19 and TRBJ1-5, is DGGITQSPKYLFRKEGQNVTLSCEQNLNHDAMYWYRQDPGQGLRLIYYSQIVNDFQKGDIAEGYSVSREKKESFPLTVTSAQKNPTAFYLCASSIRRYNQPQHFGDGTRLSIL.